The TCR beta chain described here comes from a study of blood T cell dynamics during melanoma immunotherapy. A fixed DNA input of roughly 0.35 ug was used per bulk PBMC sample. Only in-frame clones appear in the TCRdb table, and some are missing; sequencing was by immunoSEQ multiplex PCR. Here the sample spans about 6,700 clones, roughly 88% being singletons. This CDR3 comprises 13 residues. Trimming took 5 bases from V and 4 from J; bases not matched to a gene: 2. Germline V lookup: CDR1 MGHDK, CDR2 SYGVNS. Time point denoted: pre-treatment baseline. Patients had no prior systemic cancer treatment, immunosuppressants or other active cancers.

The chain combines TRBV25-1 with TRBJ1-2; the match to TRBD1 covers 9 bases. The specimen was blood, collected from a patient treated with checkpoint blockade. This clonotype originated in a human donor with melanoma. Some clones in this sample may be carry-over from other donors' samples. CDR3 DNA: TGTGCCAGCAGTACACAGGGGGCCTATGGCTACACCTTC. Translating it yields CASSTQGAYGYTF.